The entry that follows covers one T cell receptor (beta chain) sequence. The CDR3 is 15 amino acids. The junction had 8 bases not matched to a gene; V was cut back by 3 bases and J by 8 bases. Germline lookup yields CDR1 MNHEY and CDR2 SMNVEV (reference sequence). The data derive from a study of blood T cell repertoires in COVID-19. Overall study context: Samples representing acute and convalescent COVID-19 were sourced from the United States, Italy and Spain. PBMCs, B-cell-depleted T cells, or T cells provided the cDNA or gDNA that made up the material.

Original handling: Researchers report that nucleated cell counts were estimated from reference gene primer amplification. The assay was immunoSEQ multiplex PCR, and TCRdb's table has in-frame clones only and misses some. The DNA gave D and trimming, while V, J and clone size come from that table. The sample lists 70,000 or so clones; roughly 90% were seen once. This clonotype was sampled from a man between 50 and 59 years old with acute or convalescent COVID-19. The chain carries TRBV27 and TRBJ2-1, with 9 bases aligning to TRBD2. Sequences were obtained from peripheral blood. The CDR3 region is CASSFGGGRGYEQFF. CDR3 DNA: TGTGCCAGCAGTTTCGGCGGCGGGAGGGGGTATGAGCAGTTCTTC.